These 7 T cell receptor beta chains came from one sample sequenced in a study of cytomegalovirus exposure and HLA in healthy donors. The PCR contained 60 Vbeta and 13 Jbeta primers. Sequencing used immunoSEQ multiplex PCR; TCRdb keeps in-frame clones, though not all of them. Here the sample spans 150,000 to 200,000 clones, about 76% being singletons. The sample was PBMCs. The receptors originated from a woman aged 50 to 60 in good health and CMV-seronegative.

The chain joins TRBV6-5 to TRBJ2-7; 9 nucleotides align to TRBD1. Germline trimming cut 7 bases from V and 2 bases from J; bases unmatched to any gene: 6. This CDR3 has 14 residues. Germline-derived CDR1 and CDR2 are MNHEY and SVGAGI. Here the CDR3 reads CASKTTGGPYEQYF. CDR3 coding DNA: TGTGCCAGCAAAACCACAGGGGGCCCCTACGAGCAGTACTTC.

This chain links TRBV7-9 with TRBJ1-5; no firm D call. This CDR3 contains 15 residues. Germline V gene lookup returns CDR1 SEHNR and CDR2 FQNEAQ (reference sequence). The V end lost 5 bases, the J end lost 0 bases, and 11 bases lay between the germline ends. The chain's CDR3 is CASSLTDTSNQPQHF. CDR3 coding DNA: TGTGCCAGCAGCCTAACCGACACTAGCAATCAGCCCCAGCATTTT.

The chain is built from TRBV28 and TRBJ2-7, with TRBD2 identical over 10 bases. In germline, CDR1 is MDHEN, CDR2 SYDVKM. CDR3 size: 14 residues. Losses at the gene ends were 6 bases for V and 5 bases for J; bases not matched to a gene: 7. CDR3 amino acids: CASRQTSGTHEQYF. DNA for the CDR3: TGTGCCAGCAGACAAACTAGCGGGACCCACGAGCAGTACTTC.

This rearrangement joins TRBV19 to TRBJ1-1; a weak D match, TRBD1 (5 bases). Between the trimmed V and J ends, which lost 7 bases and 4 bases, there was a span of 19 bases. The CDR3 extends over 15 amino acids. Germline V gene lookup returns CDR1 LNHDA and CDR2 SQIVND (reference sequence). DNA of the CDR3: TGTGCCAGTATCCGTTCAGGGCTTTCGGGCACTGAAGCTTTCTTT. This gives the protein CASIRSGLSGTEAFF.

This clone was detected a few times. The rearrangement links TRBV6-1 to TRBJ2-7; TRBD1 is a possible D gene (6 bases). The V end was cut by 7 bases, the J end by 0 bases, with 13 bases between. CDR1 is MNHNS, CDR2 SASEGT, per germline. This CDR3 region has 14 residues. DNA for the CDR3: TGTGCCAGCACCAGGACAGCCCTCTCCTACGAGCAGTACTTC. Translation: CASTRTALSYEQYF.

V usage is TRBV6-1 and J usage is TRBJ2-7; TRBD1 aligns across 9 bases. The V and J ends lost 4 bases and 5 bases, in that order; junction bases with no gene match: 9. Germline CDR1 reads MNHNS; CDR2 reads SASEGT. The CDR3 runs 15 residues. The CDR3 nucleotides are TGTGCCAGCAGTGGGACCGGGACAGGGACGAACGAGCAGTACTTC. Translation gives CASSGTGTGTNEQYF.

This chain connects TRBV6-4 to TRBJ2-3; 9 positions match TRBD1. Germline CDR1 MRHNA, CDR2 SNTAGT. The CDR3 runs to 14 residues. The junction had 11 bases not matched to a gene; V was cut back by 10 bases and J by 6 bases. The CDR3 here is CATSRDREVDTQYF. DNA of the CDR3: TGTGCCACCTCCCGGGACAGGGAGGTTGATACGCAGTATTTT.